A single sample gave rise to the 23 T cell receptor beta chains below, sequenced in a study of long-term antiretroviral therapy in people with HIV. Researchers ran immunoSEQ v3.0 at survey level. TCRdb's copy holds only in-frame clones and misses some; the assay was immunoSEQ multiplex PCR. The table lists around 13,000 clones, approximately 80% of them singletons, with approximately 21% in the top ten. The sequencing here drew on unsorted PBMCs, taken 0.5 years before starting antiretroviral therapy. The receptors were gathered from a woman in her 40s with HIV.

The chain employs TRBV29-1 and TRBJ1-1; the match to TRBD1 covers 10 bases. V lost 7 bases, J lost 10 bases, and 9 bases stayed unmatched. CDR1 is SQVTM, CDR2 ANQGSEA, per germline. This CDR3 region has 12 residues. In DNA, the CDR3 is TGCAGCGCAGACGGGACAGGGGAGGGAGCTTTCTTT. This encodes CSADGTGEGAFF.

The J gene is TRBJ1-2, the V gene TRBV18, with D perhaps TRBD1 (5 bases). From germline, CDR1 is KGHSH and CDR2 LQKENI. V was cut by 5 bases and J by 5 bases, with 9 bases left in between. This CDR3 is 12 amino acids long. This CDR3 is CASSWDGYGYTF. CDR3 coding DNA: TGTGCCAGCTCATGGGACGGATATGGCTACACCTTC.

The chain recombines TRBV5-1 with TRBJ1-4, with unresolved D. Germline V gene data show CDR1 as SGHRS and CDR2 as YFSETQ. The CDR3 extends over 14 amino acids. Trimming removed 4 bases at V and 7 bases at J, with 14 bases between. The CDR3 sequence is CASSATPAAEKLFF. CDR3 sequence (DNA): TGCGCCAGCAGCGCGACACCGGCGGCTGAAAAACTGTTTTTT.

The rearrangement uses TRBV18 and TRBJ1-5; possibly TRBD1 for D (6 bases). Deletions cut 3 bases from V and 2 bases from J, with 11 bases between. The CDR3 has 15 amino acids. Germline V CDR1 and CDR2: KGHSH, LQKENI. For the CDR3, the DNA is TGTGCCAGCTCACCGGGGGGGGCCGGCAATCAGCCCCAGCATTTT. Protein product: CASSPGGAGNQPQHF. Full variable domain (remainder filled in from reference TRBV18 and TRBJ1-5): NAGVMQNPRHLVRRRGQEARLRCSPMKGHSHVYWYRQLPEEGLKFMVYLQKENIIDESGMPKERFSAEFPKEGPSILRIQQVVRGDSAAYFCASSPGGAGNQPQHFGDGTRLSIL.

This clone has only one observation. V usage is TRBV11-2 and J usage is TRBJ1-1; the D is unclear. This CDR3 is 12 amino acids long. V lost 1 base, J lost 4 bases, and 4 bases lay in between. Germline V lookup: CDR1 SGHAT, CDR2 FQNNGV. DNA of the CDR3: TGTGCCAGCAGCTTAGGCCGCACTGAAGCTTTCTTT. It codes for CASSLGRTEAFF.

This chain uses TRBV5-4 with TRBJ1-1; D call uncertain. Germline V CDR1 and CDR2: SGHNT, YYREEE (reference sequence). The V end was cut by 6 bases, the J end by 4 bases, with 19 bases between. The CDR3 is made up of 15 amino acids. The DNA for the CDR3 is TGTGCCAGCACTCGACCTGAGGCAGGAAGCACTGAAGCTTTCTTT. It codes for CASTRPEAGSTEAFF.

This clone has a single count. The chain links TRBV5-1 to TRBJ2-5, with 11 bases that match TRBD2. Per the germline V gene, CDR1 is SGHRS and CDR2 is YFSETQ. This CDR3 is built from 16 residues. The V and J ends lost 4 bases and 0 bases, in that order; junction bases with no gene match: 5. CDR3 in amino acids: CASSKLLAGDQETQYF. The CDR3 coding sequence is TGCGCCAGCAGCAAGCTACTAGCGGGGGACCAAGAGACCCAGTACTTC.

Only one count was recorded for this clone. This rearrangement joins TRBV30 to TRBJ2-7; 11 bases line up with TRBD2. With 1 base clipped from V and 6 bases from J, the junction kept 5 bases outside the gene matches. Per the germline V gene, CDR1 is GTSNPN and CDR2 is SVGIG (reference sequence). The CDR3 sequence is 14 residues long. CDR3: CAWSALAGGSEQYF. CDR3 DNA sequence: TGTGCCTGGAGTGCGCTAGCGGGAGGCTCCGAGCAGTACTTC.

This clone has a single count. This chain joins TRBV6-1 and TRBJ2-1; 9 bases line up with TRBD2. The V segment lost 3 bases and the J segment 15 bases; nucleotides outside the gene matches: 15. This CDR3 has 15 residues. CDR1 and CDR2 from the germline V gene are MNHNS and SASEGT. The CDR3 reads CASSDSGGGSGGMFF. Here the CDR3 DNA reads TGTGCCAGCAGTGATTCCGGGGGGGGTAGCGGGGGCATGTTCTTC.

The chain has TRBV30 and TRBJ1-1; the D gene is possibly TRBD1 (5 bases). Germline V lookup: CDR1 GTSNPN, CDR2 SVGIG (reference sequence). This CDR3 has 15 residues. Trimming shortened V by 1 base and J by 11 bases, and 23 bases separated the two germline ends. CDR3 nucleotide sequence: TGTGCCTGGAGTGCCAAACAGGCCAGCCGGCGTGGGGCTTTCTTT. It translates to CAWSAKQASRRGAFF.

The chain employs TRBV6-4 and TRBJ2-2; tentative D call: TRBD2 (6 bases). The CDR3 is made up of 17 amino acids. V dropped 0 bases and J dropped 4 bases, with 15 bases sitting between them. Germline CDR1 is MRHNA and CDR2 is SNTAGT. CDR3 loop: CASSDSTSFLGTGELFF. DNA for the CDR3: TGTGCCAGCAGTGACTCCACTAGCTTCCTTGGCACCGGGGAGCTGTTTTTT.

The chain couples TRBV14 to TRBJ2-7; either TRBD1 or TRBD2 may supply D (5 bases each). Trimming left V 4 bases short and J 7 bases short, with 17 bases between. The CDR3 has 14 amino acids. CDR1 and CDR2 from the germline V gene are SGHDN and FVKESK. CDR3 nucleotides: TGTGCCAGCAGCCCACGGGACGCTCCTCTGGAGCAGTACTTC. As protein: CASSPRDAPLEQYF.

DNA of the CDR3: TGTGCCAGCAGCTTAGATTCAGGGCGTGGGCAGTACTTC. Protein product: CASSLDSGRGQYF. The V and J genes are TRBV7-9 and TRBJ2-7, with D perhaps TRBD1 (5 bases). This CDR3 region has 13 residues. Trimming shortened V by 1 base and J by 9 bases, and 13 bases separated the two germline ends. Germline V CDR1 and CDR2: SEHNR, FQNEAQ (reference sequence).

Comment on this clone: The junction and the germline gene differ at one end; a read error may be behind it. The gene calls are TRBV10-2 and TRBJ1-4; D remains unclear. This CDR3 comprises 13 residues. CDR1 is WSHSY and CDR2 is SAAADI in the germline V gene. In DNA, the CDR3 is TGCGCCAGCAGTGAGCGTACTAGTGAAAAACTGTTTTTT. The encoded protein is CASSERTSEKLFF.

This chain joins TRBV2 and TRBJ2-1, with D unclear. Germline CDR1 and CDR2: SNHLY and FYNNEI. V lost 8 bases and J 7 bases, leaving 6 bases between the germline ends. This CDR3 region has 10 residues. In nucleotides, the CDR3 is TGTGCCAGCGGTTTAAATGAGCAGTTCTTC. Amino acids: CASGLNEQFF. Looking up the rest from reference TRBV2 and TRBJ2-1 gives the full variable domain: EPEVTQTPSHQVTQMGQEVILRCVPISNHLYFYWYRQILGQKVEFLVSFYNNEISEKSEIFDDQFSVERPDGSNFTLKIRSTKLEDSAMYFCASGLNEQFFGPGTRLTVL.

This sequence joins TRBV5-6 and TRBJ1-2, with 8 bases identical to TRBD1. The V and J ends lost 5 bases and 2 bases, in that order; junction bases with no gene match: 11. This CDR3 region has 16 residues. The germline V gene has CDR1 SGHDT and CDR2 YYEEEE. The CDR3, as DNA: TGTGCCAGCAGACAACGCGGACAGGGACGGAACTATGGCTACACCTTC. As protein: CASRQRGQGRNYGYTF.

The gene calls are TRBV19 and TRBJ1-2; D not certain. The CDR3 extends over 15 amino acids. V was pared by 7 bases and J by 0 bases, with 15 bases between. CDR1 and CDR2 (germline): LNHDA, SQIVND (reference sequence). Here the CDR3 reads CASKWRDAANYGYTF. The CDR3 nucleotides read TGTGCCAGTAAATGGAGGGATGCTGCTAACTATGGCTACACCTTC. Full variable domain (missing parts from reference TRBV19 and TRBJ1-2): DGGITQSPKYLFRKEGQNVTLSCEQNLNHDAMYWYRQDPGQGLRLIYYSQIVNDFQKGDIAEGYSVSREKKESFPLTVTSAQKNPTAFYLCASKWRDAANYGYTFGSGTRLTVV.

This clone was observed a handful of times. The rearrangement links TRBV5-4 to TRBJ1-4; D gene ambiguous. Germline CDR1 and CDR2: SGHNT and YYREEE (reference sequence). The V gene lost 0 bases and the J gene lost 7 bases, with 7 bases spanning the gap. CDR3 length: 13 amino acids. CDR3 nucleotides: TGTGCCAGCAGCTTGGAGAGGACTGAAAAACTGTTTTTT. This translates into CASSLERTEKLFF.

This clone was seen more than once but under ten times. J is TRBJ1-5 and V is TRBV4-2; D gene unclear. V shed 4 bases and J shed 4 bases, with 17 bases lying between them. The CDR3 has 16 residues. Germline V gene lookup returns CDR1 LGHNA and CDR2 YNFKEQ. Written as DNA, the CDR3 is TGTGCCAGCAGCCTTACCCCTATAGCCGATAATCAGCCCCAGCATTTT. This translates into CASSLTPIADNQPQHF.

The V and J genes are TRBV4-1 and TRBJ2-1; D is ambiguous. Germline V gene data show CDR1 as MGHRA and CDR2 as YSYEKL. The CDR3 runs to 17 residues. Trimming cost V 1 base and J 0 bases, with 13 bases left between them. The CDR3: CASSQVVGPNSYNEQFF. CDR3 DNA: TGCGCCAGCAGCCAAGTTGTGGGCCCTAACTCCTACAATGAGCAGTTCTTC.

This chain uses TRBV7-9 with TRBJ2-1; D is undetermined. Germline V gene sequence: CDR1 SEHNR, CDR2 FQNEAQ (reference sequence). This CDR3 has 14 residues. Trimming pared 0 bases from V and 3 bases from J, leaving 6 bases between. CDR3 in amino acids: CASSLAGNYNEQFF. CDR3 DNA sequence: TGTGCCAGCAGCTTAGCGGGAAACTACAATGAGCAGTTCTTC.

The chain couples TRBV25-1 to TRBJ2-5; possible D gene TRBD1, 6 bases. This CDR3 spans 16 amino acids. Trimming stripped 1 base from V and 2 bases from J, with 14 bases between. CDR1 is MGHDK, CDR2 SYGVNS, per germline. CDR3 amino acids: CASSEFAGTFQETQYF. The DNA of the CDR3 is TGTGCCAGCAGTGAATTCGCCGGGACATTTCAAGAGACCCAGTACTTC.

The chain recombines TRBV5-1 with TRBJ2-7; D might be TRBD1 (8 bases). The CDR3 consists of 15 residues. Trimming pared 0 bases from V and 5 bases from J, leaving 15 bases between. Germline V gene data show CDR1 as SGHRS and CDR2 as YFSETQ. CDR3 amino acids: CASSLADREGHEQYF. As DNA, the CDR3 is TGCGCCAGCAGCTTGGCGGACAGGGAGGGTCACGAGCAGTACTTC.